This note documents a single TCR beta chain sequence. What it recognizes is unknown. V was trimmed by 6 bases and J by 5 bases, leaving 13 bases between them. The CDR3 contains 13 residues. The data belong to a study of blood T cells in healthy people across ages. Study-level results: The fall in TCR beta diversity per million T cells was roughly linear with age.

A sample-barcoded 5' primer and a J-beta primer mix were used in a second PCR of roughly 6 to 11 cycles. TCRdb recomputed calls from the 5' RACE reads with MiXCR, one row per CDR3 protein. The sample lists roughly 1.4 million distinct CDR3 sequences, roughly 64% seen once, with more than 6% in the top ten. The sequence derives from a young man in good health. The sequencing input was blood. The V call is TRBV12-3 or TRBV12-4, the J call TRBJ1-2; TRBD1 is a possible D gene (5 bases). The CDR3 here is CASRSSTAYGYTF. The CDR3 DNA sequence: TGTGCCAGCAGGTCGTCGACAGCTTATGGCTACACCTTC.